Below, 14 T cell receptor beta chains from the same sample are listed, as sequenced in a study of siplizumab effects on memory and regulatory T cells. The table came from immunoSEQ multiplex PCR; TCRdb's copy has only in-frame clones and leaves some out. The sample carries approximately 70,000 clones, less than 95% recorded once. Sequences were obtained from CD8+ T cells sorted from blood. The source of these receptors is a human donor in good health.

The CDR3 bases are TGTGCCAGCAGTTACGGGCGGGGTACCTACGAGCAGTACTTC. It translates to CASSYGRGTYEQYF. This chain links TRBV6-6 with TRBJ2-7, with D possibly matching TRBD2 (6 bases). CDR3 size: 14 residues. Germline loops: CDR1 MNHNY, CDR2 SVGAGI (reference sequence). Trimming took off 2 bases at V and 2 bases at J, with 10 bases between the two ends.

This clone was recorded many times. The rearrangement links TRBV2 to TRBJ1-2; D possibly corresponds to TRBD1 (6 bases). Trimming pared 2 bases from V and 1 base from J, leaving 8 bases between. Germline V CDR1 and CDR2: SNHLY, FYNNEI. CDR3 length: 14 amino acids. The CDR3 DNA reads TGTGCCAGCAGTGAAACAGGGATTAACTATGGCTACACCTTC. Amino acids: CASSETGINYGYTF.

The chain couples TRBV7-9 to TRBJ1-2; 8 bases map to TRBD1. The CDR3 length is 14 residues. The germline CDR1 and CDR2 sequences are SEHNR and FQNEAQ (reference sequence). V dropped 5 bases and J dropped 1; count of bases not matched to a gene: 3. CDR3 sequence reads: CASSTTGDNYGYTF. The CDR3 nucleotides are TGTGCCAGCAGCACGACAGGGGATAACTATGGCTACACCTTC.

The rearrangement joins TRBV6-5 to TRBJ2-5; possibly TRBD1 for D (6 bases). V was shortened by 5 bases and J by 1 base, with 11 bases between the two germline ends. The CDR3 extends over 14 amino acids. Germline V gene sequence: CDR1 MNHEY, CDR2 SVGAGI. The CDR3 loop is CASSIRTVQETQYF. The DNA for the CDR3 is TGTGCCAGCAGTATACGGACAGTCCAAGAGACCCAGTACTTC.

J is TRBJ1-2 and V is TRBV4-2; 11 bases are shared with TRBD1. V gave up 0 bases and J gave up 4 bases; unmatched junction bases: 4. The CDR3 runs 16 residues. Germline V CDR1 and CDR2: LGHNA, YNFKEQ. The DNA for the CDR3 is TGTGCCAGCAGCCAAGATCAGGGGACAGGGGGCTATGGCTACACCTTC. Its translation: CASSQDQGTGGYGYTF.

V and J are TRBV5-8 and TRBJ2-7, with TRBD2 matching 13 bases. Germline lookup yields CDR1 SGHTS and CDR2 YDEGEE. The J segment lost 5 bases and the V segment lost 4 bases, leaving 6 bases of the junction unmatched. This CDR3 comprises 15 residues. In DNA form, the CDR3 reads TGTGCCAGCAGCGCAACTAGCGGGAGGGCCGACGAGCAGTACTTC. It yields the protein CASSATSGRADEQYF.

This clone rates as medium-sized (0.01 to 0.1%). This chain joins TRBV5-5 and TRBJ1-2, with TRBD1 identical over 8 bases. CDR1 is SGHKS, CDR2 YYEKEE, per germline (reference sequence). This CDR3 has 13 amino acids. J lost 6 bases, V lost 3 bases, and 4 bases had no gene match. In DNA form, the CDR3 reads TGTGCCAGCAGCTGGACAGGGTTCAATGGCTACACCTTC. Amino acids: CASSWTGFNGYTF.

This chain uses TRBV4-1 with TRBJ1-1; D unresolved. The CDR3 consists of 14 residues. V lost 1 base and J lost 5, with 11 bases in between. CDR1 is MGHRA and CDR2 is YSYEKL in the germline V gene. CDR3 residues: CASSQVYSGTEAFF. The CDR3 DNA follows: TGCGCCAGCAGCCAAGTATACAGTGGGACTGAAGCTTTCTTT.

The J gene is TRBJ2-1, the V gene TRBV11-2; 7 nucleotides agree with TRBD2. V trimming: 2 bases; J trimming: 4 bases; junction bases outside the gene matches: 5. Germline CDR1 is SGHAT and CDR2 is FQNNGV. The CDR3 contains 15 residues. This CDR3 is CASSLRDYLYNEQFF. In DNA, the CDR3 is TGTGCCAGCAGCTTACGGGACTATCTATACAATGAGCAGTTCTTC. The entire variable domain, with the rest obtained from reference TRBV11-2 and TRBJ2-1, is as follows: EAGVAQSPRYKIIEKRQSVAFWCNPISGHATLYWYQQILGQGPKLLIQFQNNGVVDDSQLPKDRFSAERLKGVDSTLKIQPAKLEDSAVYLCASSLRDYLYNEQFFGPGTRLTVL.

The chain combines TRBV29-1 with TRBJ1-2, with D hard to call. V gave up 0 bases and J gave up 8 bases, with 10 bases separating them. The CDR3 extends over 12 amino acids. Looked up from germline, CDR1 is SQVTM and CDR2 is ANQGSEA. Here the CDR3 DNA reads TGCAGCGTTGAAGATTCATGGTACGGCTACACCTTC. Amino acid sequence: CSVEDSWYGYTF.

This chain links TRBV29-1 with TRBJ1-4, with TRBD1 as a possible D gene (5 bases). V lost 7 bases and J 8 bases, leaving 17 bases between the germline ends. Looked up from germline, CDR1 is SQVTM and CDR2 is ANQGSEA. CDR3 length equals 13 residues. In DNA form, the CDR3 reads TGCAGCGCATTGACAGTGGGTGGGGAAAAACTGTTTTTT. Translated, it gives CSALTVGGEKLFF.

This chain joins TRBV9 and TRBJ1-3; 11 bases line up with TRBD1. This CDR3 is 15 amino acids long. V shed 3 bases, J shed 4 bases, and the junction held 3 bases outside the gene matches. CDR1 is SGDLS, CDR2 YYNGEE, per germline. The CDR3 loop reads CASSGGQGVGNTIYF. The CDR3 DNA reads as TGTGCCAGCAGCGGGGGACAGGGGGTAGGAAACACCATATATTTT.

The rearrangement uses TRBV9 and TRBJ1-1; D uncertain. CDR1 and CDR2 (germline): SGDLS, YYNGEE. Trimming cost V 4 bases and J 5 bases, with 18 bases left between them. CDR3 length equals 15 residues. In DNA, the CDR3 is TGTGCCAGCAGCTGCCCGTGGACGGCGGGAACTGAAGCTTTCTTT. Its translation: CASSCPWTAGTEAFF.

The chain recombines TRBV13 with TRBJ2-7; no clear D. V was cut by 6 bases and J by 3 bases, with 12 bases left in between. In germline, CDR1 is PRHDT, CDR2 FYEKMQ (reference sequence). The length of the CDR3 is 13 residues. The CDR3, as DNA: TGTGCCAGCAGTTCCGGCCTCTACTACGAGCAGTACTTC. As protein: CASSSGLYYEQYF.